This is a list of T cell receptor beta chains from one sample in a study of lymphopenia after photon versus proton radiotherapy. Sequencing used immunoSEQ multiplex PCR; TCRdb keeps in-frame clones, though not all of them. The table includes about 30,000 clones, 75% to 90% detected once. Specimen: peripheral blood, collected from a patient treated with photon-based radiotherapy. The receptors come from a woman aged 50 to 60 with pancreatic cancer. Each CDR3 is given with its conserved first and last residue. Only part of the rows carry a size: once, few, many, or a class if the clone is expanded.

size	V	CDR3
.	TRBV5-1	CASSRRPTGQTLYYGYTF
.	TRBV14	CASSQGSGLNTEAFF
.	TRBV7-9	CASSPGSGQGLSNYEQYF
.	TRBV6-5	CASRRTGTSNQPQHF
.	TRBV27	CASSLRQATNTEAFF
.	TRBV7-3	CASSLIATDTQYF
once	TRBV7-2	CASSQLTGGYTF
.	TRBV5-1	CASSLEGAGGPDTQYF
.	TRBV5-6	CASSRVPGQGTGELFF
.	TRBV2	CASSLGRENTQYF
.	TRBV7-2	CASSLGPFTSGNEDTQYF
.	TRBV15	CATSRERPGQGNQETQYF
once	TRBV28	CASSYHDGSGNTIYF
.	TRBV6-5	CASSWDGTPQETQYF
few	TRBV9	CASSGSGYHTDTQYF
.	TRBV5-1	CASRRGLAGEETQYF
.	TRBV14	CASSQALLAGDQETQYF
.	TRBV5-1	CASSLVGDAATGELFF
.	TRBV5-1	CASSLPQMAEQFF
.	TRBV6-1	CAVGTGQPQHF
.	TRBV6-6	CASTRPLGQGAGEQYF
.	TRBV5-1	CASSLGSGRYNEQFF
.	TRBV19	CASKIGGSNQPQHF
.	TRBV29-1	CSVGDGLNEKLFF
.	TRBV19	CASSPMALGAPSGANVLTF
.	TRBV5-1	CASSLGGGGGTEAFF
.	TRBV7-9	CASSLEPWTGDGHTEAFF
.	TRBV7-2	CASRIAGGPQSYNEQFF
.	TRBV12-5	CASGYLEKGRGVTNTEAFF
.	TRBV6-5	CASSYGGFAEAFF
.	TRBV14	CASSRRGGGPGTSRNPYEQYF
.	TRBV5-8	CASATPGGADEQYF
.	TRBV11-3	CASSRFAGSNQPQHF
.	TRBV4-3	CASSQGGGYSYEQYF
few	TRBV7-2	CASSFRRDEKLFF
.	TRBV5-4	CASSLATAREQFF
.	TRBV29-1	CSIGGQGYGYTF
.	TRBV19	CASSVRGLVTGELFF
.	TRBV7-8	CASSGSGSYNEQFF
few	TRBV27	CASSLRANYGYTF
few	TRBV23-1	CASSLRQPQHF
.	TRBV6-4	CASSEGSGSSYEQYF
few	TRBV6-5	CASAARNSNQPQHF
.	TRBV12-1	CASSLRLRRASSYEQYF
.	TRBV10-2	CASRGQGAGRTDTQYF
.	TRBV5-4	CASSLWGANSPLHF
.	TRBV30	CAWSPPRGAGYGYTF
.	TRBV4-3	CASSQDIGYEQFF
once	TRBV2	CATAPPGQGSDTQYF
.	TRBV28	CASSSPRAGCPEAFF
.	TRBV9	CASSVGLLAGPKETQYF
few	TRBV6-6	CASSSLSYEQYF
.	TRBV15	CATSRARGRDGELFF